This T cell receptor beta chain appears in the sequencing data of a study of OX40 agonist ivuxolimab in advanced cancers. Overall study context: Males comprised around four fifths of the group, whose mean age was approximately 60 years (range roughly 23 to 80). Three patients got partial responses; one had hepatocellular carcinoma and two had cutaneous melanoma.

Patients were ineligible given autoimmune disease history or systemic immunosuppression. The germline V gene has CDR1 MRHNA and CDR2 SNTAGT. The CDR3 is 14 amino acids. V lost 4 bases, J lost 3 bases, and 12 bases lay in between. With regard to this clone: What it recognizes is unknown.

Clones were read by immunoSEQ multiplex PCR, and TCRdb kept only the in-frame ones, dropping some. The sample holds 75,000 to 80,000 clones, about 83% seen once. Study conclusions and caveats: Certain nonresponders likewise exhibited a low normalized T-cell clonal expansion.

The sample here was CD4+ or CD8+ T cells sorted from blood, taken in a trial of the OX40 agonist ivuxolimab. The chain combines TRBV6-4 with TRBJ1-1; tentatively, D is TRBD1 (5 bases). This TCR was sampled from an adult with an advanced solid tumor such as melanoma, head and neck, liver or kidney cancer. The CDR3 reads CASSAGTLDTEAFF. Here the CDR3 DNA reads TGTGCCAGCAGTGCGGGGACTTTGGACACTGAAGCTTTCTTT.